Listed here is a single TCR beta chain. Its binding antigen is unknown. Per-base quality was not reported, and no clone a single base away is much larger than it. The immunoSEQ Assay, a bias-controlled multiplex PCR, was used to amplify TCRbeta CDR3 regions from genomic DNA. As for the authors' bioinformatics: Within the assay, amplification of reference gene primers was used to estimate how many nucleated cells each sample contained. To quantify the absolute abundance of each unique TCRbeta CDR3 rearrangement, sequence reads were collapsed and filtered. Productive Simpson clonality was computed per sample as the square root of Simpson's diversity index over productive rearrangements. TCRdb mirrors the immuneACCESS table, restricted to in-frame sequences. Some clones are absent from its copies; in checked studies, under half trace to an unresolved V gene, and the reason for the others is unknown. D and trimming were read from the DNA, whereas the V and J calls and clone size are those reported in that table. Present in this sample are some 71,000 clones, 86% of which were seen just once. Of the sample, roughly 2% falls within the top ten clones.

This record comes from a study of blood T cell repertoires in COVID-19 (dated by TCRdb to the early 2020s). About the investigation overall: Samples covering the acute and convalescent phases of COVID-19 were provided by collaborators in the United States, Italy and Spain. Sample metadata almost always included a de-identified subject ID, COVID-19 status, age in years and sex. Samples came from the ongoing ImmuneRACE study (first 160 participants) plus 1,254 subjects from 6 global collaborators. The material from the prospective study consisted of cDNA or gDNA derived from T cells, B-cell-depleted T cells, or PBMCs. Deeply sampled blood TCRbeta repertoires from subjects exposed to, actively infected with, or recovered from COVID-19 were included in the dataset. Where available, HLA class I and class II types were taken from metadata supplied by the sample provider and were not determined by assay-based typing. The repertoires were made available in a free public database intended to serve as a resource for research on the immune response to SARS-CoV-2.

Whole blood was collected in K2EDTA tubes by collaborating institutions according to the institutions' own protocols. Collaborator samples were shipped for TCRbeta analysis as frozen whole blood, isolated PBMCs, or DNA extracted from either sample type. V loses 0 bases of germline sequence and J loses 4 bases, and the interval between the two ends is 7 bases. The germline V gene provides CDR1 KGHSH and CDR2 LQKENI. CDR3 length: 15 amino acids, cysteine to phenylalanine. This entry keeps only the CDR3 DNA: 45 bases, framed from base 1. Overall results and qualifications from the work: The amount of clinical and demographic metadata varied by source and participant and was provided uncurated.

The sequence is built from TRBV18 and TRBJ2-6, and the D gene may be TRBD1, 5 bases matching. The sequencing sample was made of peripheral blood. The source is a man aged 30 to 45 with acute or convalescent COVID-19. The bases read TGTGCCAGCTCACCACCGGGGCGCGGGGCCAACGTCCTGACTTTC. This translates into CASSPPGRGANVLTF.